What follows describes a single T cell receptor (beta chain). Its antigen is unidentified. The data were taken from a study of post-analysis software for immune sequencing data. Points from the study as a whole: Controls significantly exceeded multiple sclerosis patients in normalized Chao1 diversity. Five TRBV segments (TRBV5-6, TRBV5-1 and TRBV20-1 among them) occurred more frequently in patients than in controls.

TCR beta cDNA libraries included unique molecular identifiers. MiXCR, run by TCRdb on the PCR reads, gives a single entry per CDR3 protein. The repertoire holds about 820,000 distinct CDR3 sequences, with about 50% as singletons. V was clipped by 6 bases and J by 5 bases; unmatched bases: 13. Germline assignment: CDR1 SNHLY and CDR2 FYNNEI. The CDR3 runs to 16 residues. The sample taken for sequencing was blood. The clonotype originates from a girl aged 5-17 years with multiple sclerosis. The genes are TRBV2 and TRBJ1-5, with 7 bases aligning to TRBD1. This CDR3 is CASRFTVVQGDQPQHF. In nucleotides, the CDR3 is TGTGCCAGCAGGTTTACGGTGGTCCAGGGGGATCAGCCCCAGCATTTT.